This entry lists 21 T cell receptor beta chains sequenced from one sample in a study of human T cells and chemical hapten exposure. The time point was: patch test 1, 2 weeks after DPC sensitization. Treatment indicated: therapeutic diphenylcyclopropenone sensitization with weekly scalp DPC. TCRdb redid the calling of the RACE reads with MiXCR, one entry per CDR3 protein. Among about 120,000 distinct CDR3 sequences listed, approximately 13% were seen once. This sample comprised whole blood, obtained in connection with sensitization to the hapten diphenylcyclopropenone (DPC). These receptors all come from a young man with alopecia areata. Some clones in this sample may be carry-over from other donors' samples.

In its sample, this clonotype was seen a few times. This chain links TRBV7-3 with TRBJ2-2; TRBD1 matches 7 bases. The trim removed 4 bases at V and 0 bases at J, leaving 5 bases unmatched. Germline lookup yields CDR1 SGHTA and CDR2 FQGTGA. The CDR3 spans 16 residues. CDR3 amino acids: CASSSTGATNTGELFF. The CDR3 DNA reads as TGTGCCAGCAGCTCTACAGGGGCGACGAACACCGGGGAGCTGTTTTTT.

The chain uses TRBV5-1 and TRBJ2-1, with D possibly TRBD2 on 5 matching bases. The CDR3 has 14 residues. Germline values: CDR1 SGHRS, CDR2 YFSETQ. Trimming stripped 3 bases from V and 6 bases from J, with 13 bases between. The CDR3 DNA reads as TGCGCCAGCAGCTCGCCGGCCCGGGGCAATGAGCAGTTCTTC. It specifies CASSSPARGNEQFF.

This clonotype came up a few times. The CDR3: CAIRGPNEQFF. The DNA of the CDR3 is TGTGCCATCAGGGGACCGAATGAGCAGTTCTTC. V gene TRBV10-3 combines with J gene TRBJ2-1; possibly TRBD1 or TRBD2 for D (5 bases each). CDR3 length: 11 residues. The germline CDR1 and CDR2 sequences are ENHRY and SYGVKD. V was trimmed by 6 bases and J by 7 bases, leaving 7 bases between them.

This clonotype has just a few counts. The chain carries TRBV27 and TRBJ2-7; no definite D call. CDR1 is MNHEY, CDR2 SMNVEV, per germline (reference sequence). V lost 1 base to trimming and J lost 0 bases, with 7 bases between them. CDR3 length: 14 amino acids. CDR3 loop: CASSLYSLSYEQYV. CDR3 bases: TGTGCCAGCAGTTTATATAGCCTCTCCTACGAGCAGTACGTC.

This clonotype has just one count. J is TRBJ2-2 and V is TRBV12-3 or TRBV12-4; D is ambiguous. The CDR3 runs to 13 residues. Trimming cost V 3 bases and J 6 bases, with 8 bases left between them. CDR3 sequence (DNA): TGTGCCAGCAGTTTGGCGAGCGCCGGGGAGCTGTTTTTT. Translated: CASSLASAGELFF.

The rearrangement links TRBV4-3 to TRBJ2-1; the D gene is possibly TRBD1 (5 bases). Germline V gene data show CDR1 as LGHNA and CDR2 as YSLEER. The CDR3 spans 16 residues. Trimming removed 4 bases from V and 5 bases from J, with 18 bases in between. CDR3 amino acids: CASSRNARVGDNEQFF. CDR3 in DNA: TGCGCCAGCAGCCGAAATGCCAGGGTCGGCGACAATGAGCAGTTCTTC.

The V call is TRBV7-6, the J call TRBJ2-5; 9 positions agree with TRBD2. Germline assignment: CDR1 SGHVS and CDR2 FNYEAQ. V trimming: 4 bases; J trimming: 5 bases; junction bases outside the gene matches: 14. This CDR3 comprises 17 residues. CDR3 DNA sequence: TGTGCCAGCAGCTCCGAGATACCCGGGACTAGCTTGGAGACCCAGTACTTC. The encoded protein is CASSSEIPGTSLETQYF.

The chain carries TRBV7-9 and TRBJ1-1; D is ambiguous. Between the trimmed V and J ends, which lost 5 bases and 4 bases, there was a span of 8 bases. Germline V gives CDR1 SEHNR, CDR2 FQNEAQ (reference sequence). This CDR3 contains 12 residues. The DNA for the CDR3 is TGTGCCAGCAGCCGACAAGCCACTGAAGCTTTCTTT. Residues: CASSRQATEAFF.

The gene calls are TRBV11-2 and TRBJ2-7; TRBD2 is a possible D gene (5 bases). Germline CDR1 reads SGHAT; CDR2 reads FQNNGV. CDR3 size: 13 residues. V was pared by 6 bases and J by 6 bases, with 15 bases between. CDR3 loop: CASSPGSRGEQYF. In DNA form, the CDR3 reads TGTGCCAGCAGTCCAGGCTCTCGGGGCGAGCAGTACTTC.

This clonotype was observed a few times. The chain has TRBV9 and TRBJ1-3; D is ambiguous. This CDR3 has 15 amino acids. Germline CDR1 reads SGDLS; CDR2 reads YYNGEE. Trimming removed 2 bases from V and 0 bases from J, with 9 bases in between. CDR3 sequence reads: CASSVERGSGNTIYF. DNA of the CDR3: TGTGCCAGCAGCGTTGAGAGAGGCTCTGGAAACACCATATATTTT.

The chain couples TRBV7-3 to TRBJ2-3; D remains ambiguous. This CDR3 spans 15 amino acids. Trimming removed 3 bases from V and 0 bases from J, with 10 bases in between. The V gene's germline CDR1 is SGHTA and CDR2 FQGTGA. As DNA, the CDR3 is TGTGCCAGCAGCTTCGGGCATTCTAGCACAGATACGCAGTATTTT. As protein: CASSFGHSSTDTQYF.

This clonotype has only a few counts. J is TRBJ1-6 and V is TRBV9; D remains ambiguous. The V gene lost 3 bases and the J gene lost 1 base, with 8 bases spanning the gap. The length of the CDR3 is 15 residues. The germline CDR1 and CDR2 sequences are SGDLS and YYNGEE. The CDR3, as DNA: TGTGCCAGCAGCGCTGAGGGTTCCTATAATTCACCCCTCCACTTT. This translates into CASSAEGSYNSPLHF.

This clonotype was picked up a small number of times. The chain has TRBV19 and TRBJ2-2; maybe TRBD1 (5 bases). V was trimmed by 11 bases and J by 6 bases, leaving 16 bases between them. Germline V lookup: CDR1 LNHDA, CDR2 SQIVND (reference sequence). CDR3 length equals 13 residues. CDR3 amino acids: CASRAVTSGELFF. CDR3 nucleotide sequence: TGTGCCTCCAGGGCGGTGACGTCCGGGGAGCTGTTTTTT.

This clonotype was observed a few times. V gene TRBV11-2 combines with J gene TRBJ2-1; tentative D call: TRBD2 (5 bases). The CDR3 is 15 amino acids. Germline values: CDR1 SGHAT, CDR2 FQNNGV. V was shortened by 6 bases and J by 0 bases, with 12 bases between the two germline ends. CDR3 nucleotides: TGTGCCAGCAGATCCATAGGGAGCTCCTACAATGAGCAGTTCTTC. It yields the protein CASRSIGSSYNEQFF. Supplemented by reference TRBV11-2 and TRBJ2-1, the full variable domain reads EAGVAQSPRYKIIEKRQSVAFWCNPISGHATLYWYQQILGQGPKLLIQFQNNGVVDDSQLPKDRFSAERLKGVDSTLKIQPAKLEDSAVYLCASRSIGSSYNEQFFGPGTRLTVL.

This clonotype showed up just a few times. V is TRBV18 and J is TRBJ2-6, with 9 positions matching TRBD1. The germline gives CDR1 KGHSH, CDR2 LQKENI. CDR3 length: 17 residues. V gave up 4 bases and J gave up 3 bases; unmatched junction bases: 7. The CDR3 region has the DNA TGTGCCAGCTCACAGGACAGGGGTCAGAGTGGGGCCAACGTCCTGACTTTC. This codes for CASSQDRGQSGANVLTF. Full variable domain (missing parts from reference TRBV18 and TRBJ2-6): NAGVMQNPRHLVRRRGQEARLRCSPMKGHSHVYWYRQLPEEGLKFMVYLQKENIIDESGMPKERFSAEFPKEGPSILRIQQVVRGDSAAYFCASSQDRGQSGANVLTFGAGSRLTVL.

The V call is TRBV11-1, the J call TRBJ2-6; a weak D match, TRBD1 (5 bases). The CDR3 runs to 15 residues. Germline loops: CDR1 SGHAT, CDR2 FQDESV (reference sequence). V shed 1 base and J shed 4 bases, with 8 bases lying between them. The CDR3 nucleotides are TGTGCCAGCAGCTTAGAGGGGTACGGGGCCAACGTCCTGACTTTC. Protein sequence: CASSLEGYGANVLTF.

The chain recombines TRBV9 with TRBJ2-2; D not certain. Trimming left V 0 bases short and J 0 bases short, with 6 bases between. There are 15 residues in the CDR3. CDR1 and CDR2 from the germline V gene are SGDLS and YYNGEE. The CDR3 region has the DNA TGTGCCAGCAGCGTAGGCGTCGCGAACACCGGGGAGCTGTTTTTT. It yields the protein CASSVGVANTGELFF.

This clonotype was found a few times. The rearrangement joins TRBV28 to TRBJ2-1, with a tentative D call TRBD1 (5 bases). CDR1 and CDR2 from the germline V gene are MDHEN and SYDVKM. The ends were cut back, 3 bases at V and 9 bases at J, with 9 bases in the middle. The CDR3 is made up of 12 amino acids. The CDR3 region has the DNA TGTGCCAGCAGTTTGTCCAGGGCTGAGCAGTTCTTC. Its protein product is CASSLSRAEQFF.

The chain links TRBV6-1 to TRBJ2-4; TRBD1 matches 9 bases. V was clipped by 5 bases and J by 5 bases; unmatched bases: 4. This CDR3 region has 14 residues. Germline-derived CDR1 and CDR2 are MNHNS and SASEGT. CDR3 coding DNA: TGTGCCAGCAGTAGGACAGGGGACGAAAACATTCAGTACTTC. Its translation is CASSRTGDENIQYF.

This rearrangement joins TRBV20-1 to TRBJ1-1; D is unclear. The CDR3 consists of 15 residues. The germline gives CDR1 DFQATT, CDR2 SNEGSKA (reference sequence). V was shortened by 3 bases and J by 1 base, with 15 bases between the two germline ends. The CDR3 DNA sequence: TGCAGTGCTAGCATCTGGGTTTACGGGAACACTGAAGCTTTCTTT. Protein product: CSASIWVYGNTEAFF.

This clonotype was observed at least ten times. This chain connects TRBV6-1 to TRBJ2-3; D might be TRBD1 (5 bases). Germline values: CDR1 MNHNS, CDR2 SASEGT. The CDR3 totals 16 residues. V shed 6 bases and J shed 1 base, with 17 bases lying between them. The CDR3 reads CASSPPTDPRTDTQYF. CDR3 bases: TGTGCCAGCAGCCCTCCGACAGACCCACGCACAGATACGCAGTATTTT.